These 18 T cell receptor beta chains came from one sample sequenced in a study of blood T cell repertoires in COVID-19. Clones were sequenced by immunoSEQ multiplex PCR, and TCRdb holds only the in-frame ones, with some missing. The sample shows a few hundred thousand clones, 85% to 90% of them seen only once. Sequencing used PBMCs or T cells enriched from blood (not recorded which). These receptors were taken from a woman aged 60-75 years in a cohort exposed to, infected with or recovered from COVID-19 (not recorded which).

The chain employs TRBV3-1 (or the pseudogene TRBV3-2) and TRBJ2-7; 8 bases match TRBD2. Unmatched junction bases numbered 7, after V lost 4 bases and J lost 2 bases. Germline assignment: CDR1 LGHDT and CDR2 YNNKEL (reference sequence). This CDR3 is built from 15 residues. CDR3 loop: CASSLAGRGTYEQYF. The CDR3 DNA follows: TGTGCCAGCAGCCTAGCGGGACGGGGAACCTACGAGCAGTACTTC.

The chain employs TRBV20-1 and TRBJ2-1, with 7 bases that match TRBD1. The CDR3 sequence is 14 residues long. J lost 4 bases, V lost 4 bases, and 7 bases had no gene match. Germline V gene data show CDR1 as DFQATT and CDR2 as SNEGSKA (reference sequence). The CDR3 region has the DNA TGCAGTGCTAATGAGGGACAGTATTACAATGAGCAGTTCTTC. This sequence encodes CSANEGQYYNEQFF.

The CDR3 protein is CASSLGGWGRGHEQYF. The CDR3 DNA reads TGTGCCAGCAGCCTAGGTGGTTGGGGAAGGGGCCACGAGCAGTACTTC. This sequence joins TRBV3-1 (or the pseudogene TRBV3-2) and TRBJ2-7, with D possibly TRBD1 on 5 matching bases. This CDR3 is built from 16 residues. V gave up 4 bases and J gave up 5 bases, with 21 bases separating them. Germline CDR1 is LGHDT and CDR2 is YNNKEL (reference sequence).

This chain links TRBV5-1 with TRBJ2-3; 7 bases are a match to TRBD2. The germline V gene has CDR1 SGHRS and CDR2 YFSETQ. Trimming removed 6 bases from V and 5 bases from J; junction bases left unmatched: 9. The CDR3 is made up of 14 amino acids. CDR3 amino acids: CASTWGGVIDTQYF. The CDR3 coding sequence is TGCGCCAGCACCTGGGGAGGGGTTATAGATACGCAGTATTTT.

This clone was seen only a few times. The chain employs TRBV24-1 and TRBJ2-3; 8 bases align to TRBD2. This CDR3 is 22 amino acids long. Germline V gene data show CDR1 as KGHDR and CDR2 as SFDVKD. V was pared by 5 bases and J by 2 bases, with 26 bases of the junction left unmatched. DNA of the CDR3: TGTGCCACCAGTGGGGGGGGAAGAGGTTGGGGGAGGAGACTAGCGCACACAGATACGCAGTATTTT. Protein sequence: CATSGGGRGWGRRLAHTDTQYF.

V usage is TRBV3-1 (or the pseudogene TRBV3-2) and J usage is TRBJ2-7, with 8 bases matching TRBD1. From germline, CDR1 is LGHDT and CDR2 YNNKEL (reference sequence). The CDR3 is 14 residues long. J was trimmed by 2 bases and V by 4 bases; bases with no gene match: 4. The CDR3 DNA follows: TGTGCCAGCAGCCCTCGACAGGGGACCTACGAGCAGTACTTC. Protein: CASSPRQGTYEQYF.

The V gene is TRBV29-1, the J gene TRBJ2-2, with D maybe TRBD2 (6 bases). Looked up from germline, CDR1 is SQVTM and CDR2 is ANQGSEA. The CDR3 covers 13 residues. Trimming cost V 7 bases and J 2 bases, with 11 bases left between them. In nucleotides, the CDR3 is TGCAGCGCCTGGACTATAAACACCGGGGAGCTGTTTTTT. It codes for CSAWTINTGELFF.

CDR3 loop: CSVDRFSGNSYEQYF. The CDR3 DNA reads TGCAGCGTGGATAGATTTAGCGGGAACTCCTACGAGCAGTACTTC. The chain couples TRBV29-1 to TRBJ2-7, with 8 bases lining up with TRBD2. Trimming removed 6 bases from V and 0 bases from J; junction bases left unmatched: 10. The CDR3 runs to 15 residues. The germline CDR1 and CDR2 sequences are SQVTM and ANQGSEA.

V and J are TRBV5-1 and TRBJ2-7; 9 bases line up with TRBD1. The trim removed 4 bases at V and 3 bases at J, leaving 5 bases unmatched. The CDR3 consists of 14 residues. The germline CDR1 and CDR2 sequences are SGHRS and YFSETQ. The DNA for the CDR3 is TGCGCCAGCAGCGTTGGGACAGGGCTCTACGAGCAGTACTTC. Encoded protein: CASSVGTGLYEQYF.

CDR3: CASRGDSYEQYF. CDR3 in DNA: TGTGCCAGCAGGGGCGACAGCTACGAGCAGTACTTC. The chain has TRBV9 and TRBJ2-7; perhaps TRBD1 as D (5 bases). The CDR3 runs to 12 residues. Germline V CDR1 and CDR2: SGDLS, YYNGEE. The V end lost 5 bases, the J end lost 3 bases, and 9 bases lay between the germline ends.

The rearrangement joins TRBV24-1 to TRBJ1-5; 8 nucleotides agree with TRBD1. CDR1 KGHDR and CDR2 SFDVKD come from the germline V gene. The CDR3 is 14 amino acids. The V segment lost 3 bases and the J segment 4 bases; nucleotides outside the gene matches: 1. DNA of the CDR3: TGTGCCACCAGTGATGGGACAGGAAATCAGCCCCAGCATTTT. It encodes CATSDGTGNQPQHF.

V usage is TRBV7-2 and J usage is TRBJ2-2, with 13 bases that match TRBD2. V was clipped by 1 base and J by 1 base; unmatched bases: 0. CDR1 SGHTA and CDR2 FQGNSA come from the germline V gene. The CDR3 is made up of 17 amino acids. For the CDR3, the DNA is TGTGCCAGCAGCTTAGGACTAGCGGGAGGGAACACCGGGGAGCTGTTTTTT. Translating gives CASSLGLAGGNTGELFF.

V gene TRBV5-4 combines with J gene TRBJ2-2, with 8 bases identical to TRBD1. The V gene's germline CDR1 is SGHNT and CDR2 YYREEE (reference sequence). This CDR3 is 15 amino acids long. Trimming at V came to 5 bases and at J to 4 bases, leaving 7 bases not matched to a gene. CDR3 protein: CASRRTGIGTGELFF. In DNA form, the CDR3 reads TGTGCCAGCAGGCGGACAGGGATCGGCACCGGGGAGCTGTTTTTT.

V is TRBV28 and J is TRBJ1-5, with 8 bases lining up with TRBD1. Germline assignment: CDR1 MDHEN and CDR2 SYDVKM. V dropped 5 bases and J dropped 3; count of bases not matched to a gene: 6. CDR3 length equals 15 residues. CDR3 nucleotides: TGTGCCAGCAGTCGGGTGACAGGGGTCAATCAGCCCCAGCATTTT. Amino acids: CASSRVTGVNQPQHF.

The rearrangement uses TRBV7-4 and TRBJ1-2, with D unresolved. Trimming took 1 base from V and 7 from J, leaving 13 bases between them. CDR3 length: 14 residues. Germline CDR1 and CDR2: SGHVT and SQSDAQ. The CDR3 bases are TGTGCCAGCAGCTTAGAAGTGGGCCCCCTTGGCTACACCTTC. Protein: CASSLEVGPLGYTF. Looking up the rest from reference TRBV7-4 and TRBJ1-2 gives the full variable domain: GAGVSQSPRYKVAKRGRDVALRCDSISGHVTLYWYRQTLGQGSEVLTYSQSDAQRDKSGRPSGRFSAERPERSVSTLKIQRTEQGDSAVYLCASSLEVGPLGYTFGSGTRLTVV.

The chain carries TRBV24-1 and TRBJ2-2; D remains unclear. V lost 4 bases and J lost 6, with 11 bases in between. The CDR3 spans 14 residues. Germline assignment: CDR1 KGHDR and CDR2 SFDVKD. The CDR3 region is CATSDPSRPGELFF. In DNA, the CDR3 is TGTGCCACCAGTGACCCTAGTCGACCCGGGGAGCTGTTTTTT.

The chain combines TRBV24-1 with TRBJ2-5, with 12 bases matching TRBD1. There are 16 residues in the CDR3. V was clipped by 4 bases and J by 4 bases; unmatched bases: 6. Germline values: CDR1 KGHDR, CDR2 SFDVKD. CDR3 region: CATSEGGQGARETQYF. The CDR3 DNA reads TGTGCCACCAGTGAGGGGGGACAGGGGGCACGAGAGACCCAGTACTTC.

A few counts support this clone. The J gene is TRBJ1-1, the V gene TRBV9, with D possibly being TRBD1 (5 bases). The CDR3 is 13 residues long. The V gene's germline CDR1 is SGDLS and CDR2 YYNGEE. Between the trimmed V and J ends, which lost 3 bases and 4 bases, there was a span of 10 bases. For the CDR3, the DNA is TGTGCCAGCAGCGGACCCCAGGGCACTGAAGCTTTCTTT. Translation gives CASSGPQGTEAFF.